Shown below are 10 T cell receptor beta chains from a single sample sequenced in a study of identical twins (dated by TCRdb to the mid-2010s). Library preparation used 5' RACE. The instrument was an Illumina HiSeq 2000. In-frame beta chains were kept once TCRdb had trimmed the public reads at Q25 with fastp and called clones with MiXCR. One record per CDR3 amino acid sequence lists the most common genes and DNA. For this sample the table gives a few hundred thousand distinct CDR3 sequences, of which about 8.1% were detected only once. Less than 2.5% of the sample belongs to the ten largest clones. This sample was also put to use in a study of yellow fever vaccine responses in identical twins.

What was sequenced was memory (CD45RO+) T cells sorted from blood. The intended sense of this specimen's cell subset or site label: CD45RO+ enriched T cells. The receptors were gathered from a woman aged 18-29 years in good health.

This clonotype has a handful of counts. The CDR3 is CASSRKRRDIKSYNEQFF. The CDR3 region has the DNA TGTGCCAGCAGCCGAAAGAGGCGGGACATAAAATCCTACAATGAGCAGTTCTTC. The V call is TRBV3-1, the J call TRBJ2-1; the D gene could be TRBD1 or TRBD2 (6 bases each). This CDR3 spans 18 amino acids. V lost 4 bases, J lost 1 base, and 20 bases lay in between. CDR1 is LGHDT, CDR2 YNNKEL, per germline (reference sequence).

Comment on this clonotype: Possible read error: a much larger clone is one base away. Likely a read error: the CDR3 ends without its conserved phenylalanine or tryptophan. The rearrangement joins TRBV7-8 to TRBJ2-7, with D perhaps TRBD2 (6 bases). From germline, CDR1 is SGHVS and CDR2 FQNEAQ. The CDR3 length is 13 residues. V lost 5 bases, J lost 5 bases, and 13 bases lay in between. CDR3 sequence reads: CASSQGLQNEQYI. The CDR3, as DNA: TGTGCCAGCAGCCAGGGACTTCAAAACGAGCAGTACATC.

J is TRBJ2-5 and V is TRBV24-1; perhaps TRBD1 as D (6 bases). The CDR3 runs to 16 residues. CDR1 is KGHDR and CDR2 is SFDVKD in the germline V gene. Trimming shortened V by 4 bases and J by 3 bases, and 17 bases separated the two germline ends. The CDR3 bases are TGTGCCACCAGTGAGCGGCCCCGGGACAAAAAAGAGACCCAGTACTTC. Translating it yields CATSERPRDKKETQYF.

This clonotype was seen many times. The chain joins TRBV11-2 to TRBJ2-7; 7 nucleotides agree with TRBD1. V shed 5 bases and J 2 bases; nucleotides not matched to a gene: 3. Looked up from germline, CDR1 is SGHAT and CDR2 is FQNNGV. The CDR3 extends over 13 amino acids. The CDR3 DNA is TGTGCCAGCAGCCCAGACAGGGCCTACGAGCAGTACGTC. Its translation is CASSPDRAYEQYV.

This clonotype has ten or more counts. This chain joins TRBV7-9 and TRBJ2-1, with 8 bases identical to TRBD2. This CDR3 region has 17 residues. Germline CDR1 reads SEHNR; CDR2 reads FQNEAQ (reference sequence). V shed 6 bases, J shed 7 bases, and the junction held 17 bases outside the gene matches. The DNA of the CDR3 is TGTGCCAGCAGACAACCTCAAGCGGGAGATATGTCAAATGAGCAGTTCTTC. It translates to CASRQPQAGDMSNEQFF. Complete variable domain (other parts from reference TRBV7-9 and TRBJ2-1): DTGVSQNPRHKITKRGQNVTFRCDPISEHNRLYWYRQTLGQGPEFLTYFQNEAQLEKSRLLSDRFSAERPKGSFSTLEIQRTEQGDSAMYLCASRQPQAGDMSNEQFFGPGTRLTVL.

This clonotype has more than one count but fewer than ten. DNA of the CDR3: TGTGCCACCAGTGATCAGGGCTATGGCTACACCTTC. It translates to CATSDQGYGYTF. This sequence joins TRBV24-1 and TRBJ1-2; TRBD1 is a possible D gene (5 bases). V was trimmed by 3 bases and J by 4 bases, leaving 5 bases between them. In germline, CDR1 is KGHDR, CDR2 SFDVKD. The CDR3 extends over 12 amino acids.

The genes are TRBV3-1 and TRBJ2-7; D gene uncertain. Germline V gene lookup returns CDR1 LGHDT and CDR2 YNNKEL (reference sequence). V was clipped by 4 bases and J by 0 bases, with 4 bases between them. The CDR3 contains 12 residues. CDR3 DNA: TGTGCCAGCAGCCGCTTCTCCTACGAGCAGTACTTC. This encodes CASSRFSYEQYF.

This clonotype has at least ten counts. The V gene is TRBV6-1, the J gene TRBJ1-2; D possibly corresponds to TRBD1 (5 bases). Germline-derived CDR1 and CDR2 are MNHNS and SASEGT. Trimming shortened V by 1 base and J by 8 bases, and 11 bases separated the two germline ends. The CDR3 has 13 residues. This CDR3 reads CASSEDLGDGYTF. DNA for the CDR3: TGTGCCAGCAGTGAAGACCTGGGGGACGGCTACACCTTC.

This clonotype was detected a few times. The V call is TRBV28, the J call TRBJ2-7; 8 bases map to TRBD1. Germline trimming cut 5 bases from V and 4 bases from J; bases unmatched to any gene: 1. Germline values: CDR1 MDHEN, CDR2 SYDVKM. The length of the CDR3 is 12 residues. The CDR3 region is CASSRQGYEQYV. The CDR3 nucleotides are TGTGCCAGCAGTCGACAGGGGTACGAGCAGTACGTC.

The chain couples TRBV2 to TRBJ1-6, with 7 positions matching TRBD1. The germline V gene has CDR1 SNHLY and CDR2 FYNNEI. The CDR3 spans 14 residues. Trimming cost V 2 bases and J 7 bases; bases outside gene matches: 2. CDR3 nucleotides: TGTGCCAGCAGTGAAATAGGGGGCAATTCACCCCTCCACTTT. This translates into CASSEIGGNSPLHF.